The 15 T cell receptor beta chains listed next were all sequenced from one sample in a study of blood T cells in healthy people across ages. Next came a second PCR, run for roughly 6 to 11 cycles, which used a sample-barcoded 5' primer along with a J-beta primer mix. MiXCR, run by TCRdb on the 5' RACE reads, gives a single entry per CDR3 protein. The sample holds 850,000 to 1,000,000 distinct CDR3 sequences, 45% to 50% seen once. The sequenced material came from blood. All receptors come from a man younger than 40 in good health.

This chain uses TRBV5-1 with TRBJ2-7; D perhaps matches TRBD1 (6 bases). The V and J ends lost 3 bases and 3 bases respectively, with 13 bases between them. Germline CDR1 reads SGHRS; CDR2 reads YFSETQ. CDR3 size: 14 residues. The CDR3 loop is CASSSRDTFYEQYF. The CDR3, as DNA: TGCGCCAGCAGCTCCCGGGACACGTTCTACGAGCAGTACTTC.

The chain has TRBV28 and TRBJ1-2; possible D gene TRBD1, 5 bases. CDR3 length equals 14 residues. Germline V gives CDR1 MDHEN, CDR2 SYDVKM. The ends were cut back, 5 bases at V and 2 bases at J, with 12 bases in the middle. The CDR3 region has the DNA TGTGCCAGCAGTATCGGGACCTTGAACTATGGCTACACCTTC. Translating gives CASSIGTLNYGYTF.

The chain has TRBV14 and TRBJ1-6; tentatively, D is TRBD1 (6 bases). This CDR3 spans 14 amino acids. From germline, CDR1 is SGHDN and CDR2 FVKESK. V shed 1 base and J shed 10 bases, with 11 bases lying between them. CDR3 nucleotide sequence: TGTGCCAGCAGCCAAGGGACAGAAGGCTCACCCCTCCACTTT. Residues: CASSQGTEGSPLHF.

The chain combines TRBV20-1 with TRBJ2-7, with D perhaps assigned TRBD1 or TRBD2 (6 bases each). From germline, CDR1 is DFQATT and CDR2 SNEGSKA (reference sequence). CDR3 length equals 14 residues. The V end was cut by 0 bases, the J end by 4 bases, with 13 bases between. The CDR3 region is CSARDLRGVYEQYF. The CDR3 DNA follows: TGCAGTGCTAGAGATCTGAGGGGGGTTTACGAGCAGTACTTC.

The chain uses TRBV4-2 and TRBJ2-3, with a possible D match to TRBD2 (5 bases). The CDR3 runs 15 residues. Germline V CDR1 and CDR2: LGHNA, YNFKEQ. The V gene lost 4 bases and the J gene lost 0 bases, with 11 bases spanning the gap. CDR3 bases: TGTGCCAGCAGCCCGTGGGCGGGTAGCACAGATACGCAGTATTTT. It encodes CASSPWAGSTDTQYF.

Of note for this clonotype: The conserved final phenylalanine or tryptophan is absent from the CDR3, which likely points to a read error. This sequence joins TRBV6-2 or TRBV6-3 and TRBJ2-1; 15 nucleotides agree with TRBD2. The CDR3 is 18 residues long. Germline CDR1 reads MNHEY; CDR2 reads SVGEGT. V dropped 5 bases and J dropped 1; count of bases not matched to a gene: 6. The CDR3 loop is CASSRTSGGALSYNEQFL. The CDR3 region has the DNA TGTGCCAGCAGTCGGACTAGCGGGGGGGCCTTGTCCTACAATGAGCAGTTCTTA.

The chain carries TRBV7-8 and TRBJ1-5; D not certain. CDR3 length: 13 amino acids. In germline, CDR1 is SGHVS, CDR2 FQNEAQ. V lost 5 bases to trimming and J lost 5 bases, with 10 bases between them. CDR3 amino acids: CASSGPQDQPQHF. CDR3 DNA: TGTGCCAGCAGCGGCCCTCAAGATCAGCCCCAGCATTTT.

This clonotype has a handful of counts. Here the CDR3 reads CATGEGVDEQYF. DNA of the CDR3: TGTGCCACCGGAGAGGGTGTAGACGAGCAGTACTTC. The chain combines TRBV15 with TRBJ2-5; possible D gene TRBD2, 5 bases. The J call may not be correct, given that the DNA end is closer to TRBJ2-7. The CDR3 covers 12 residues. CDR1 and CDR2 from the germline V gene are LNHNV and YYDKDF (reference sequence).

Points on this clonotype: The junction does not match germline at one end; this may be a read error. The rearrangement joins TRBV2 to TRBJ2-1; TRBD2 matches at 9 bases. Germline CDR1 reads SNHLY; CDR2 reads FYNNEI. This CDR3 spans 15 amino acids. The CDR3 region is CASSGERGAYNERYF. CDR3 nucleotides: TGTGCCAGCAGTGGCGAGCGGGGGGCCTACAATGAGCGGTACTTC.

The genes are TRBV6-2 or TRBV6-3 and TRBJ2-4; 11 bases match TRBD2. V lost 2 bases, J lost 1 base, and 1 base stayed unmatched. CDR1 and CDR2 (germline): MNHEY, SVGEGT. The CDR3 runs to 16 residues. CDR3 bases: TGTGCCAGCAGTTACGCTAGCGGGGGGGCCAAAAACATTCAGTACTTC. Translated, it gives CASSYASGGAKNIQYF.

This clonotype was detected only a few times. The rearrangement joins TRBV6-2 or TRBV6-3 to TRBJ2-1, with 11 bases matching TRBD1. Germline assignment: CDR1 MNHEY and CDR2 SVGEGT. Unmatched junction bases numbered 4, after V lost 4 bases and J lost 8 bases. CDR3 size: 14 residues. The CDR3 DNA sequence: TGTGCCAGCAGTTCCGGACAGGGGGCTGATGAGCAGTTCTTC. This translates into CASSSGQGADEQFF.

The J gene is TRBJ2-1, the V gene TRBV5-1; 8 bases are shared with TRBD2. CDR1 is SGHRS, CDR2 YFSETQ, per germline. The CDR3 covers 15 residues. The V and J ends lost 0 bases and 10 bases, in that order; junction bases with no gene match: 9. CDR3 in amino acids: CASSLVYEASGEQFF. For the CDR3, the DNA is TGCGCCAGCAGCTTGGTATATGAGGCTAGCGGGGAGCAGTTCTTC. The full variable domain, rest sourced from reference TRBV5-1 and TRBJ2-1, is KAGVTQTPRYLIKTRGQQVTLSCSPISGHRSVSWYQQTPGQGLQFLFEYFSETQRNKGNFPGRFSGRQFSNSRSEMNVSTLELGDSALYLCASSLVYEASGEQFFGPGTRLTVL.

The gene calls are TRBV28 and TRBJ1-6; the D gene is possibly TRBD1 (5 bases). The CDR3 is made up of 14 amino acids. The germline V and J ends were trimmed by 6 bases and 10 bases, with 16 bases remaining between them. Germline CDR1 and CDR2: MDHEN and SYDVKM. CDR3 sequence reads: CASRWTGQGSPLHF. In DNA, the CDR3 is TGTGCCAGCAGATGGACCGGACAAGGGTCACCCCTCCACTTT.

There are a few counts of this clonotype. The chain carries TRBV3-1 and TRBJ2-7; D gene unclear. This CDR3 has 14 residues. The V gene's germline CDR1 is LGHDT and CDR2 YNNKEL (reference sequence). The V gene lost 3 bases and the J gene lost 1 base, with 10 bases spanning the gap. The CDR3 nucleotides are TGTGCCAGCAGCCACAAGTATCGGTCCTACGAGCAGTACTTC. Encoded protein: CASSHKYRSYEQYF.

The V and J genes are TRBV7-2 and TRBJ1-5; a weak D match, TRBD1 (5 bases). Between the trimmed V and J ends, which lost 1 base and 9 bases, there was a span of 10 bases. This CDR3 is built from 13 residues. CDR1 is SGHTA and CDR2 is FQGNSA in the germline V gene. This CDR3 is CASSLEAGRPQHF. The CDR3 coding sequence is TGTGCCAGCAGCTTAGAGGCAGGGCGGCCCCAGCATTTT.